This T cell receptor (beta chain) comes out of a study of blood T cell repertoires in COVID-19. Study-level information: Specimens from acute and convalescent COVID-19 originated in the United States, Italy and Spain.

The length of the CDR3 is 14 residues. V lost 1 base and J lost 5, with 11 bases in between. Germline CDR1 reads MRHNA; CDR2 reads SNTAGT. In the original workflow: Counts of nucleated cells, estimated from reference gene primer amplification, were obtained. The assay was immunoSEQ multiplex PCR, and TCRdb's table has in-frame clones only and misses some. D and trimming were read from the DNA, whereas the V and J calls and clone size are those reported in that table. The table records 250,000 to 300,000 clones, roughly nine tenths of them present only once. This sequence originates from a human donor in a cohort exposed to, infected with or recovered from COVID-19 (not recorded which). The donor label of this sample is uncertain. The sample consisted of PBMCs or T cells enriched from blood (not recorded which). The chain is built from TRBV6-4 and TRBJ1-2, with D possibly matching TRBD1 (6 bases). The DNA for the CDR3 is TGTGCCAGCAGTGACTGTGCAGGGGAATATGGCTACACCTTC. Translation gives CASSDCAGEYGYTF.